Shown below are 9 T cell receptor beta chains from a single sample sequenced in a study of T cells after yellow fever vaccination. TCRdb re-derived calls from the 5' RACE reads in MiXCR, one entry per CDR3 protein. Of 450,000 to 600,000 distinct CDR3 sequences listed, approximately 13% are singletons. This specimen was PBMCs, taken on the day of the yellow fever booster vaccination. All receptors derive from a man aged 25-45 years who received the YFV17D yellow fever vaccine.

This clonotype was observed a handful of times. The chain carries TRBV7-9 and TRBJ2-3; D ambiguous. The CDR3 covers 17 residues. Germline CDR1 and CDR2: SEHNR and FQNEAQ (reference sequence). The germline V and J ends were trimmed by 1 base and 2 bases, with 16 bases remaining between them. For the CDR3, the DNA is TGTGCCAGCAGCTTAGGTTCAGGAGACCGATACACAGATACGCAGTATTTT. It translates to CASSLGSGDRYTDTQYF.

This chain connects TRBV28 to TRBJ1-2, with 8 bases lining up with TRBD1. The CDR3 is 12 amino acids. Germline lookup yields CDR1 MDHEN and CDR2 SYDVKM. V trimming: 6 bases; J trimming: 8 bases; junction bases outside the gene matches: 5. The CDR3 here is CASSGQGWGYTF. In DNA, the CDR3 is TGTGCCAGCAGCGGACAGGGTTGGGGCTACACCTTC.

This rearrangement joins TRBV9 to TRBJ2-1, with D tentatively TRBD2 (6 bases). There are 14 residues in the CDR3. V lost 1 base and J lost 5, with 10 bases in between. Germline V CDR1 and CDR2: SGDLS, YYNGEE. CDR3 residues: CASSVRDWDNEQFF. The CDR3 DNA is TGTGCCAGCAGCGTAAGGGACTGGGACAATGAGCAGTTCTTC.

The rearrangement links TRBV15 to TRBJ2-2; D might be TRBD2 (6 bases). The V and J ends lost 2 bases and 6 bases respectively, with 10 bases between them. Germline CDR1 and CDR2: LNHNV and YYDKDF (reference sequence). CDR3 length equals 14 residues. The CDR3 spells CATSRPSSAGELFF. CDR3 nucleotide sequence: TGTGCCACCAGCAGACCCTCTAGCGCCGGGGAGCTGTTTTTT.

In this sample, this clonotype turned up a few times. This chain joins TRBV18 and TRBJ1-4; no firm D call. This CDR3 is 13 amino acids long. Germline V gene data show CDR1 as KGHSH and CDR2 as LQKENI. V was cut by 1 base and J by 8 bases, with 8 bases left in between. The CDR3 reads CASSPQGVEKLFF. DNA of the CDR3: TGTGCCAGCTCACCACAGGGTGTAGAAAAACTGTTTTTT. The variable domain in full, completed from reference TRBV18 and TRBJ1-4, reads NAGVMQNPRHLVRRRGQEARLRCSPMKGHSHVYWYRQLPEEGLKFMVYLQKENIIDESGMPKERFSAEFPKEGPSILRIQQVVRGDSAAYFCASSPQGVEKLFFGSGTQLSVL.

This clonotype was seen a handful of times. The chain employs TRBV7-8 and TRBJ2-5, with D unresolved. Germline V gene data show CDR1 as SGHVS and CDR2 as FQNEAQ. With 7 bases removed from V and 1 base from J, the gap between germline ends came to 10 bases. The CDR3 length is 13 residues. The CDR3 DNA reads as TGTGCCAGCAACCCAGACACCCAAGAGACCCAGTACTTC. Amino acid sequence: CASNPDTQETQYF.

This clonotype was picked up a small number of times. This rearrangement joins TRBV7-2 to TRBJ2-3, with 10 bases identical to TRBD2. The germline V gene encodes CDR1 SGHTA and CDR2 FQGNSA. The length of the CDR3 is 19 residues. V lost 2 bases, J lost 2 bases, and 13 bases stayed unmatched. The CDR3 region has the DNA TGTGCCAGCAGCTTATCTACCGCCCTAGCGGGAGTGCTCACAGATACGCAGTATTTT. Its translation is CASSLSTALAGVLTDTQYF.

The J gene is TRBJ2-5, the V gene TRBV7-2, with 11 nucleotides matching TRBD2. From germline, CDR1 is SGHTA and CDR2 FQGNSA. The CDR3 contains 16 residues. V lost 5 bases to trimming and J lost 4 bases; unmatched junction nucleotides: 9. This CDR3 reads CASSRQVAGGRETQYF. The CDR3 bases are TGTGCCAGCAGCCGCCAGGTAGCGGGAGGGAGAGAGACCCAGTACTTC.

The chain joins TRBV11-3 to TRBJ2-1; 11 bases map to TRBD2. The J segment lost 9 bases and the V segment lost 8 bases, leaving 6 bases of the junction unmatched. Germline loops: CDR1 SGHNT, CDR2 YENEEA. There are 13 residues in the CDR3. CDR3 protein: CASGLAGNIEQFF. CDR3 DNA sequence: TGTGCCAGCGGACTAGCGGGTAACATTGAGCAGTTCTTC. Supplemented by reference TRBV11-3 and TRBJ2-1, the full variable domain reads EAGVVQSPRYKIIEKKQPVAFWCNPISGHNTLYWYLQNLGQGPELLIRYENEEAVDDSQLPKDRFSAERLKGVDSTLKIQPAELGDSAVYLCASGLAGNIEQFFGPGTRLTVL.